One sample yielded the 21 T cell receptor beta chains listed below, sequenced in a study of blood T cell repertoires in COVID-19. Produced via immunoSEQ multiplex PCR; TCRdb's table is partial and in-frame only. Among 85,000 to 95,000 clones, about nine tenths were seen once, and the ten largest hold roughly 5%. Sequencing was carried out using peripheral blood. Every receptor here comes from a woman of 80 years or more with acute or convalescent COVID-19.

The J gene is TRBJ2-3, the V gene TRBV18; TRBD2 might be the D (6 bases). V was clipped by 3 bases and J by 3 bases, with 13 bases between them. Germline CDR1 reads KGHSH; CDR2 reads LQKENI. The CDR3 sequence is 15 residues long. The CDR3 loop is CASSPGLPYTDTQYF. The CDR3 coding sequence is TGTGCCAGCTCACCCGGACTACCCTATACAGATACGCAGTATTTT.

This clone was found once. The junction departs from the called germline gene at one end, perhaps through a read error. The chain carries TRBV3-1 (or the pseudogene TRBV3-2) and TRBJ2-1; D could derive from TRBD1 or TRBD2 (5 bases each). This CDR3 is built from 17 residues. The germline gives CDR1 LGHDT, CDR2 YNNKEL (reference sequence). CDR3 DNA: TGTGCCAGCAGCAAAGAGGGGAGAGGGAATGCCTACAATGAGCAGTTCTTC. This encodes CASSKEGRGNAYNEQFF.

The DNA of the CDR3 is TGTGCCAGTAGTATACAACAGGGCGGCTACGAGCAGTACTTC. Translation: CASSIQQGGYEQYF. J is TRBJ2-7 and V is TRBV19; a weak D match, TRBD1 (6 bases). V was clipped by 2 bases and J by 3 bases, with 11 bases between them. The CDR3 is 14 residues long. Germline loops: CDR1 LNHDA, CDR2 SQIVND (reference sequence).

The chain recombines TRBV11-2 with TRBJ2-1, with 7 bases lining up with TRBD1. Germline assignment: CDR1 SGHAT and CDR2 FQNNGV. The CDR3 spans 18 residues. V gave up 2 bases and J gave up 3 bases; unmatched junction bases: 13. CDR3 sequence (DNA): TGTGCCAGCAGCTTACCCCCCCTCATGGACAGGCGCTACAATGAGCAGTTCTTC. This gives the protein CASSLPPLMDRRYNEQFF.

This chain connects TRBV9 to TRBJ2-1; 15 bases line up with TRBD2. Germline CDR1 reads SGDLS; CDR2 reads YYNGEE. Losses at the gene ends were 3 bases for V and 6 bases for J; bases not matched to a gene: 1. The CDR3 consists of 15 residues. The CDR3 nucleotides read TGTGCCAGCAGCGAGGGACTAGCGGGAGGCAATGAGCAGTTCTTC. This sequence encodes CASSEGLAGGNEQFF. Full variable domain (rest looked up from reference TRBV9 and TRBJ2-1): DSGVTQTPKHLITATGQRVTLRCSPRSGDLSVYWYQQSLDQGLQFLIQYYNGEERAKGNILERFSAQQFPDLHSELNLSSLELGDSALYFCASSEGLAGGNEQFFGPGTRLTVL.

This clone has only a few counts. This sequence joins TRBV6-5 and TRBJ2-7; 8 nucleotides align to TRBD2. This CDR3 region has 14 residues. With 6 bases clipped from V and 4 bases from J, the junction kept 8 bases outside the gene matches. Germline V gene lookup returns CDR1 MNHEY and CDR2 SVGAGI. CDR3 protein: CASRLGGAGYEQYF. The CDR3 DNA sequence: TGTGCCAGCAGACTCGGGGGGGCTGGGTACGAGCAGTACTTC.

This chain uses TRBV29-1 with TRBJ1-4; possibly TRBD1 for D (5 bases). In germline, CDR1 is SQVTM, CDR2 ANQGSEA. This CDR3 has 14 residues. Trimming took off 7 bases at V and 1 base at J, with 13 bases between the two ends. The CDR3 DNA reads TGCAGCGCTAAGGGAAGGGGAACTAATGAAAAACTGTTTTTT. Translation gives CSAKGRGTNEKLFF.

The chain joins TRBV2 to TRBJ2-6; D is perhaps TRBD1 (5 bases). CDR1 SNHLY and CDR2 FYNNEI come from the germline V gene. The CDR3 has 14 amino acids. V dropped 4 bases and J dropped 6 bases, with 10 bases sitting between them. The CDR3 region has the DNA TGTGCCAGCAGTGGGTTAGGGGAGGCCAACGTCCTGACTTTC. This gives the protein CASSGLGEANVLTF.

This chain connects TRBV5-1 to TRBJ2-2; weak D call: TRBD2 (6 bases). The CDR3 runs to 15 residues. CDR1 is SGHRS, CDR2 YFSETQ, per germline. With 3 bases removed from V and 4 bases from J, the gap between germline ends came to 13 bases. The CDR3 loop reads CASSSRGVITGELFF. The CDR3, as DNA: TGCGCCAGCAGCTCCCGCGGGGTAATCACCGGGGAGCTGTTTTTT.

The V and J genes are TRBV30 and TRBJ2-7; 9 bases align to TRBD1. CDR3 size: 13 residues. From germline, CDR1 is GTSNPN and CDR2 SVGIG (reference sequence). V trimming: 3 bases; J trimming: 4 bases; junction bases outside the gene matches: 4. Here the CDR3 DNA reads TGTGCCTGGAGGGACAGGGGACTTTACGAGCAGTACTTC. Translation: CAWRDRGLYEQYF. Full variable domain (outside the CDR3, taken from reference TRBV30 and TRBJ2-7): SQTIHQWPATLVQPVGSPLSLECTVEGTSNPNLYWYRQAAGRGLQLLFYSVGIGQISSEVPQNLSASRPQDRQFILSSKKLLLSDSGFYLCAWRDRGLYEQYFGPGTRLTVT.

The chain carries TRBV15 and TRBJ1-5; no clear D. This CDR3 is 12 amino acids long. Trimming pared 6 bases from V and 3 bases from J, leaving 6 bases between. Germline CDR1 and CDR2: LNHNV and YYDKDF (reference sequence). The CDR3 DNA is TGTGCCACCAGGGGCCTCAATCAGCCCCAGCATTTT. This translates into CATRGLNQPQHF.

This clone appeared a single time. The CDR3 coding sequence is TGTGCCATCGGAACGGGAGAATTGAATGAGCAGTTCTTC. Amino acids: CAIGTGELNEQFF. The rearrangement joins TRBV10-3 to TRBJ2-1, with D possibly being TRBD2 (6 bases). Germline V gene data show CDR1 as ENHRY and CDR2 as SYGVKD. V shed 8 bases and J shed 7 bases, with 15 bases lying between them. The CDR3 has 13 amino acids.

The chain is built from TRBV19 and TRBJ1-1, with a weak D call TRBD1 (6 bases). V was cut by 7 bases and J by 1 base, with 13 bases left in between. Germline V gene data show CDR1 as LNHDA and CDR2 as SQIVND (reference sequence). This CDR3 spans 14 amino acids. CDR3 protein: CASIQRGANTEAFF. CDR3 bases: TGTGCCAGTATTCAGCGGGGGGCGAACACTGAAGCTTTCTTT. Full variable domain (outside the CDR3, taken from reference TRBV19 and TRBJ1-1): DGGITQSPKYLFRKEGQNVTLSCEQNLNHDAMYWYRQDPGQGLRLIYYSQIVNDFQKGDIAEGYSVSREKKESFPLTVTSAQKNPTAFYLCASIQRGANTEAFFGQGTRLTVV.

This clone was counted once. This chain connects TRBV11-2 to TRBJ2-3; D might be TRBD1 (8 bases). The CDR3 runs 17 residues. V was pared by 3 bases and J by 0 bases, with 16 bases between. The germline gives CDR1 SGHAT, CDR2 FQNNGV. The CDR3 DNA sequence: TGTGCCAGCAGCTTTAACAGGGGGGGAACTAGCACAGATACGCAGTATTTT. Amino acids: CASSFNRGGTSTDTQYF.

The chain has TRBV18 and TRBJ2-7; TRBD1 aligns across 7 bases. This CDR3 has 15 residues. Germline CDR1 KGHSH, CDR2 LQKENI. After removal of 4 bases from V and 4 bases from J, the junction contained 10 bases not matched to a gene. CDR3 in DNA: TGTGCCAGCTCACACTCGGGACAGTCCGCTTACGAGCAGTACTTC. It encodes CASSHSGQSAYEQYF.

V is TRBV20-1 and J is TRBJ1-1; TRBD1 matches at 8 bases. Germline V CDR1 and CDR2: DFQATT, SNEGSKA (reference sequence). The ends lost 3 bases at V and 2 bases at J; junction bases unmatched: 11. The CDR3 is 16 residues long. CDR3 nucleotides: TGCAGTGCTAGTAAACAGGGGGAGGGTGTCAACACTGAAGCTTTCTTT. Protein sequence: CSASKQGEGVNTEAFF.

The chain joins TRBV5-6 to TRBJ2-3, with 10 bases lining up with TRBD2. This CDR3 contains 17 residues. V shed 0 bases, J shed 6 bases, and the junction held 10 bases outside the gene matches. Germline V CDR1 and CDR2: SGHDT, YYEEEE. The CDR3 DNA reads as TGTGCCAGCAGCTTGGGTCCTAGCGGGAGTGTTGTTGATACGCAGTATTTT. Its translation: CASSLGPSGSVVDTQYF.

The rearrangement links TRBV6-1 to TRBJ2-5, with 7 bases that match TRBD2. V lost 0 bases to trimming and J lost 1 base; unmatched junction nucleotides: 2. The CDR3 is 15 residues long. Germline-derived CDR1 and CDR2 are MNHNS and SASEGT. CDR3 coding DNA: TGTGCCAGCAGTGAAGCGCGCGGGGGCCAAGAGACCCAGTACTTC. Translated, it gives CASSEARGGQETQYF.

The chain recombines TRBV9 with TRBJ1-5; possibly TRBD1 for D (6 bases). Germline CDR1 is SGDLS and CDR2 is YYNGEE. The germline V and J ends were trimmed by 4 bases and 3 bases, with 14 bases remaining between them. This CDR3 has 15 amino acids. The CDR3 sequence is CASSLGGAYNQPQHF. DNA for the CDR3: TGTGCCAGCAGCCTCGGGGGGGCCTACAATCAGCCCCAGCATTTT.

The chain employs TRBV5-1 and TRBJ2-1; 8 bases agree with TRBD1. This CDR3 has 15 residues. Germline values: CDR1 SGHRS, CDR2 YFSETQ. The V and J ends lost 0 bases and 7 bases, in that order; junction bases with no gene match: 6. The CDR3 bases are TGCGCCAGCAGCTTGGGGGCAGGGGGCAAAAATGAGCAGTTCTTC. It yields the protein CASSLGAGGKNEQFF. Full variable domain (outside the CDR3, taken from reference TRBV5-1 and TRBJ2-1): KAGVTQTPRYLIKTRGQQVTLSCSPISGHRSVSWYQQTPGQGLQFLFEYFSETQRNKGNFPGRFSGRQFSNSRSEMNVSTLELGDSALYLCASSLGAGGKNEQFFGPGTRLTVL.

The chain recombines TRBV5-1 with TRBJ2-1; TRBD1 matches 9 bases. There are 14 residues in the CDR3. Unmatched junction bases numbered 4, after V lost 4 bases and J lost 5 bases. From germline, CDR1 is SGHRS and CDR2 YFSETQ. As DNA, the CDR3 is TGCGCCAGCAGCCCCGGGACAGGGCACAATGAGCAGTTCTTC. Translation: CASSPGTGHNEQFF.